These 17 T cell receptor beta chains were all obtained from the same sample, sequenced in a study of T cells in narcolepsy. Only in-frame clones appear in the TCRdb table, and some are missing; sequencing was by immunoSEQ multiplex PCR. The sample holds over 25,000 clones; 79% are singletons and the top ten take 6% to 7%. The specimen sequenced was memory (CD45RA-) CD4+ T cells from blood. These receptor sequences come from a human donor in good health.

This clone has a handful of counts. The rearrangement links TRBV5-4 to TRBJ1-4, with TRBD1 identical over 7 bases. The CDR3 consists of 14 residues. Germline V gives CDR1 SGHNT, CDR2 YYREEE (reference sequence). Unmatched junction bases numbered 7, after V lost 4 bases and J lost 7 bases. The DNA of the CDR3 is TGTGCCAGCAGCGTAAGGGGGCTCGCTGAAAAACTGTTTTTT. Protein: CASSVRGLAEKLFF.

The rearrangement joins TRBV4-1 to TRBJ2-5; tentative D call: TRBD2 (6 bases). Trimming shortened V by 6 bases and J by 3 bases, and 11 bases separated the two germline ends. Per germline, CDR1 MGHRA and CDR2 YSYEKL. This CDR3 comprises 13 residues. CDR3 in DNA: TGCGCCAGCAGTCAATGGAGGGAAGAGACCCAGTACTTC. This encodes CASSQWREETQYF.

The chain uses TRBV5-1 and TRBJ2-5; D not certain. From germline, CDR1 is SGHRS and CDR2 YFSETQ. CDR3 length: 16 amino acids. V gave up 7 bases and J gave up 1 base, with 20 bases separating them. CDR3 loop: CASRTQPINPQETQYF. CDR3 nucleotides: TGCGCCAGCCGAACCCAGCCAATCAACCCCCAAGAGACCCAGTACTTC.

The chain recombines TRBV4-3 with TRBJ1-2; D gene uncertain. The germline CDR1 and CDR2 sequences are LGHNA and YSLEER. Trimming cost V 0 bases and J 6 bases, with 17 bases left between them. The CDR3 is 16 amino acids. The CDR3 sequence: CASSQDANLLTNGYTF. CDR3 coding DNA: TGCGCCAGCAGCCAAGATGCAAATTTGCTAACTAATGGCTACACCTTC.

This clone was recorded once. The CDR3 reads CASRGLRGLQEAFF. CDR3 coding DNA: TGTGCCAGCAGGGGGTTGAGGGGGCTACAGGAAGCTTTCTTT. V gene TRBV2 combines with J gene TRBJ1-1; TRBD1 aligns across 7 bases. The V gene's germline CDR1 is SNHLY and CDR2 FYNNEI. The ends lost 6 bases at V and 8 bases at J; junction bases unmatched: 12. CDR3 length: 14 amino acids.

The chain employs TRBV5-1 and TRBJ2-5; TRBD1 matches 9 bases. The V and J ends lost 5 bases and 13 bases, in that order; junction bases with no gene match: 15. CDR1 is SGHRS and CDR2 is YFSETQ in the germline V gene. CDR3 length: 14 residues. Here the CDR3 DNA reads TGCGCCAGCAGGGCTCCGGACAGGGGATTAAAGTGGTACTTC. It is translated as CASRAPDRGLKWYF. Filled out from reference TRBV5-1 and TRBJ2-5, the complete variable domain reads KAGVTQTPRYLIKTRGQQVTLSCSPISGHRSVSWYQQTPGQGLQFLFEYFSETQRNKGNFPGRFSGRQFSNSRSEMNVSTLELGDSALYLCASRAPDRGLKWYFGPGTRLLVL.

This clone was counted a few times. The chain employs TRBV5-1 and TRBJ2-5; 10 bases align to TRBD1. Germline V gene data show CDR1 as SGHRS and CDR2 as YFSETQ. The CDR3 contains 15 residues. After removal of 0 bases from V and 4 bases from J, the junction contained 3 bases not matched to a gene. The CDR3 nucleotides read TGCGCCAGCAGCTTGGGCCGGGACAGGGGAGAGACCCAGTACTTC. Translated: CASSLGRDRGETQYF.

The sample holds one count of this clone. The chain couples TRBV5-4 to TRBJ1-1; the D gene is possibly TRBD1 (6 bases). The V gene's germline CDR1 is SGHNT and CDR2 YYREEE (reference sequence). Trimming left V 2 bases short and J 8 bases short, with 13 bases between. The CDR3 contains 13 residues. The CDR3 here is CASSFQGLREAFF. The CDR3 DNA reads as TGTGCCAGCAGCTTCCAGGGGCTGAGGGAAGCTTTCTTT.

This chain connects TRBV7-9 to TRBJ1-5, with no clear D. The CDR3 spans 13 residues. V was trimmed by 3 bases and J by 7 bases, leaving 10 bases between them. CDR1 is SEHNR and CDR2 is FQNEAQ in the germline V gene (reference sequence). CDR3 sequence (DNA): TGTGCCAGCAGCTTCTCGGTGGGCCAGCCCCAGCATTTT. Translation: CASSFSVGQPQHF.

This clone has just one count. The rearrangement joins TRBV5-1 to TRBJ2-1; tentative D call: TRBD2 (6 bases). Germline-derived CDR1 and CDR2 are SGHRS and YFSETQ. The CDR3 consists of 16 residues. The V end was cut by 2 bases, the J end by 2 bases, with 14 bases between. The CDR3 loop reads CASSFYSGATYNEQFF. CDR3 sequence (DNA): TGCGCCAGCAGCTTTTATAGCGGAGCCACCTACAATGAGCAGTTCTTC.

This clone rates as large. The V and J genes are TRBV4-3 and TRBJ1-6; possibly TRBD1 for D (5 bases). Trimming took off 4 bases at V and 7 bases at J, with 14 bases between the two ends. The germline CDR1 and CDR2 sequences are LGHNA and YSLEER. The CDR3 covers 15 residues. The CDR3 is CASSLNSAGNSPLHF. The DNA for the CDR3 is TGCGCCAGCAGCCTAAATTCCGCAGGGAATTCACCCCTCCACTTT.

This rearrangement joins TRBV7-8 to TRBJ2-6; the D is unclear. The CDR3 length is 15 residues. V gave up 0 bases and J gave up 1 base, with 4 bases separating them. The germline gives CDR1 SGHVS, CDR2 FQNEAQ. The CDR3 sequence is CASSLAGSGANVLTF. The CDR3 DNA reads as TGTGCCAGCAGCTTAGCCGGGTCTGGGGCCAACGTCCTGACTTTC.

The chain employs TRBV19 and TRBJ1-5; 10 nucleotides line up with TRBD1. This CDR3 comprises 17 residues. J was trimmed by 4 bases and V by 2 bases; bases with no gene match: 8. Germline assignment: CDR1 LNHDA and CDR2 SQIVND (reference sequence). CDR3 nucleotide sequence: TGTGCCAGTAGTATACACATTAGGACAGGGGGAAATCAGCCCCAGCATTTT. It specifies CASSIHIRTGGNQPQHF. The whole variable domain, remainder taken from reference TRBV19 and TRBJ1-5, is DGGITQSPKYLFRKEGQNVTLSCEQNLNHDAMYWYRQDPGQGLRLIYYSQIVNDFQKGDIAEGYSVSREKKESFPLTVTSAQKNPTAFYLCASSIHIRTGGNQPQHFGDGTRLSIL.

The chain joins TRBV7-3 to TRBJ2-2, with TRBD1 as a possible D gene (6 bases). This CDR3 has 15 residues. V was shortened by 2 bases and J by 5 bases, with 12 bases between the two germline ends. Germline CDR1 reads SGHTA; CDR2 reads FQGTGA. This CDR3 reads CASSLQGQRTGELFF. CDR3 bases: TGTGCCAGCAGCTTACAGGGGCAGCGGACCGGGGAGCTGTTTTTT.

The sample holds one count of this clone. This chain uses TRBV4-1 with TRBJ1-5; no reliable D call. V was clipped by 3 bases and J by 0 bases, with 12 bases between them. Per germline, CDR1 MGHRA and CDR2 YSYEKL. The CDR3 extends over 16 amino acids. CDR3 bases: TGCGCCAGCAGCCACCTAGCCAGGAATAGCAATCAGCCCCAGCATTTT. It translates to CASSHLARNSNQPQHF.

The chain couples TRBV4-2 to TRBJ1-1; 7 nucleotides line up with TRBD1. With V trimmed by 1 base and J by 7 bases, 6 bases remained unmatched. The germline gives CDR1 LGHNA, CDR2 YNFKEQ. CDR3 length equals 14 residues. The CDR3 nucleotides read TGTGCCAGCAGCCAAGTCCTAGGACAGGTTGAAGCTTTCTTT. Translating it yields CASSQVLGQVEAFF.

The rearrangement joins TRBV15 to TRBJ1-5; 7 bases line up with TRBD1. The germline V gene encodes CDR1 LNHNV and CDR2 YYDKDF (reference sequence). With 1 base clipped from V and 11 bases from J, the junction kept 5 bases outside the gene matches. This CDR3 comprises 13 residues. CDR3 bases: TGTGCCACCAGCAGAGCCCCTCAGGGGGCCCAGCATTTT. As protein: CATSRAPQGAQHF.